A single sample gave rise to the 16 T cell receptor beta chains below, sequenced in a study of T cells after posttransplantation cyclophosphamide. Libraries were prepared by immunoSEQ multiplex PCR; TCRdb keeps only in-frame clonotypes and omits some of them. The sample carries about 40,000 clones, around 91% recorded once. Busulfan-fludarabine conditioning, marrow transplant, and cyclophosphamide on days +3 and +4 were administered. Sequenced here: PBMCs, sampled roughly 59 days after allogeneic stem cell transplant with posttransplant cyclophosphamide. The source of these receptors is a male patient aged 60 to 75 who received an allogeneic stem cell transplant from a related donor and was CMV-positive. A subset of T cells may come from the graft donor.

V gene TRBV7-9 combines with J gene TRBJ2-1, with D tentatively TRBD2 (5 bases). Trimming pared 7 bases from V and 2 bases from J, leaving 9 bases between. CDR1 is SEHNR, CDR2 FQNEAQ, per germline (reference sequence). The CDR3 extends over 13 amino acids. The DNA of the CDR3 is TGTGCCAGCAAAGAGGGTGCCTACAATGAGCAGTTCTTC. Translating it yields CASKEGAYNEQFF.

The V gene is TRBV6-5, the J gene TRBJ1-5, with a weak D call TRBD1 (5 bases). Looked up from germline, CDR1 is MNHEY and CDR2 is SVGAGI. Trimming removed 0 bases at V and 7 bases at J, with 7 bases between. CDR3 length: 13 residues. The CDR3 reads CASSYSRGQPQHF. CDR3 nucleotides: TGTGCCAGCAGTTACTCACGGGGGCAGCCCCAGCATTTT.

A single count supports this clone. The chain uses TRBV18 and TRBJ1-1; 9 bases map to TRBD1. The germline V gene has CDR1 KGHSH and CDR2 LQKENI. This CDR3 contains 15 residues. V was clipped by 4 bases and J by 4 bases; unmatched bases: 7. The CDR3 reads CASSRLQGAGTEAFF. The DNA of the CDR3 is TGTGCCAGCTCACGGCTACAGGGGGCGGGCACTGAAGCTTTCTTT.

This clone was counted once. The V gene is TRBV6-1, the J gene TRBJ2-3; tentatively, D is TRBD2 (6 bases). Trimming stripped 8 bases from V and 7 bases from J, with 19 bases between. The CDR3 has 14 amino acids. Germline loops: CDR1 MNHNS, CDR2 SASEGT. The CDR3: CASGTEGTGNTQYF. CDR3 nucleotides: TGTGCCAGCGGTACGGAGGGGACCGGAAATACGCAGTATTTT.

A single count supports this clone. The CDR3 nucleotides are TGTGCCAGCAGCCAAGAAGCGGGGGCAGCCTACAATGAGCAGTTCTTC. Its translation is CASSQEAGAAYNEQFF. The rearrangement joins TRBV4-2 to TRBJ2-1; 8 bases are a match to TRBD2. Germline trimming cut 0 bases from V and 2 bases from J; bases unmatched to any gene: 3. CDR1 is LGHNA, CDR2 YNFKEQ, per germline. The CDR3 length is 16 residues.

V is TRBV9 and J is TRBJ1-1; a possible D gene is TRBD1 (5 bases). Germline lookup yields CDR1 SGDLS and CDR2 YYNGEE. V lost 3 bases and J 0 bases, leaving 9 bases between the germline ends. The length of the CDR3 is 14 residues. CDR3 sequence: CASSAQTVNTEAFF. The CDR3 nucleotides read TGTGCCAGCAGCGCCCAGACAGTGAACACTGAAGCTTTCTTT.

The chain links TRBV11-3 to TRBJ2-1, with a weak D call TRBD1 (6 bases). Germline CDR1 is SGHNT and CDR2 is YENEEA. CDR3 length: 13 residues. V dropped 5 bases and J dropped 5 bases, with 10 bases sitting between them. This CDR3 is CASSPDRHNEQFF. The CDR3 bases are TGTGCCAGCAGCCCGGACAGACACAATGAGCAGTTCTTC.

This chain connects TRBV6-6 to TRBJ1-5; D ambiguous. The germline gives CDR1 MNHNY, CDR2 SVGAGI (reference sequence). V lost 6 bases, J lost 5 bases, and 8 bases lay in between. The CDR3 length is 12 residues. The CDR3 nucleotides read TGTGCCAGCAGCCCCGGGGATCAGCCCCAGCATTTT. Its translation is CASSPGDQPQHF.

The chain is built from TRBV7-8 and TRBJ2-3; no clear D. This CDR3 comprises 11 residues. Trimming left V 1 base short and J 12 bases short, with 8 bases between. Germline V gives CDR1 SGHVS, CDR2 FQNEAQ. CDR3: CASSLVSLQYF. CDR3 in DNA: TGTGCCAGCAGCTTAGTTTCGTTACAGTATTTT.

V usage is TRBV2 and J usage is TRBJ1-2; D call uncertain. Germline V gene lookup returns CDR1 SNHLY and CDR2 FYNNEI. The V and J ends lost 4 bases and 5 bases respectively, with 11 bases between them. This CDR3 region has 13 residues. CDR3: CASSAAQPYGYTF. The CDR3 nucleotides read TGTGCCAGCAGTGCGGCACAGCCATATGGCTACACCTTC.

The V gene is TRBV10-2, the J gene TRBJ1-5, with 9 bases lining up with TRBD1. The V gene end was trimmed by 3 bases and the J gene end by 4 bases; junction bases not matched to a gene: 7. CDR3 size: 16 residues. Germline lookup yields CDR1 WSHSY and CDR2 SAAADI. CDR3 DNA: TGCGCCAGCAGTGATTATAGGACAGGGGCTAATCAGCCCCAGCATTTT. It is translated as CASSDYRTGANQPQHF.

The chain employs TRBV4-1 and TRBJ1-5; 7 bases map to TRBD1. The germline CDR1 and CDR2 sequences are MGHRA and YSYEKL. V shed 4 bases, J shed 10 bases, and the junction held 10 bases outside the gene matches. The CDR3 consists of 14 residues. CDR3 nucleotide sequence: TGCGCCAGCAGCCTTAATGAACAGGGGAATCCCCAGCATTTT. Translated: CASSLNEQGNPQHF.

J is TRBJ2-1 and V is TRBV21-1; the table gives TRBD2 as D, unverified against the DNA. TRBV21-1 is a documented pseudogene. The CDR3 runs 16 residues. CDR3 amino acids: CASSKSWGLRWDEQFF. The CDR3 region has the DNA TGTGCCAGCAGCAAAAGCTGGGGACTCCGTTGGGATGAGCAGTTCTTC.

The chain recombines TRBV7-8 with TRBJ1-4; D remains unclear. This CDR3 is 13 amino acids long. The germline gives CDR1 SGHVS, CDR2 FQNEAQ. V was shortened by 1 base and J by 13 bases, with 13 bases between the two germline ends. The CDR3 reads CASSLDQTTTLFF. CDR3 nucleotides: TGTGCCAGCAGCTTAGATCAGACGACTACACTGTTTTTT.

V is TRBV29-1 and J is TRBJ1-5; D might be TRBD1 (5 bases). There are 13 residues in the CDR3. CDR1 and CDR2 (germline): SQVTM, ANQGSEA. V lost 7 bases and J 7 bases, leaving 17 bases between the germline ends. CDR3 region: CSAGRGMGQPQHF. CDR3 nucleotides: TGCAGCGCCGGGCGGGGCATGGGCCAGCCCCAGCATTTT.

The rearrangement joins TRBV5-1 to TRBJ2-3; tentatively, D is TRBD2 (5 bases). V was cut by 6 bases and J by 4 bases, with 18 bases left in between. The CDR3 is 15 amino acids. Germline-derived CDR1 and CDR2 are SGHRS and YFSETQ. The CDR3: CASTRTFGGSDTQYF. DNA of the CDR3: TGCGCCAGCACCCGGACTTTCGGCGGGTCAGATACGCAGTATTTT.